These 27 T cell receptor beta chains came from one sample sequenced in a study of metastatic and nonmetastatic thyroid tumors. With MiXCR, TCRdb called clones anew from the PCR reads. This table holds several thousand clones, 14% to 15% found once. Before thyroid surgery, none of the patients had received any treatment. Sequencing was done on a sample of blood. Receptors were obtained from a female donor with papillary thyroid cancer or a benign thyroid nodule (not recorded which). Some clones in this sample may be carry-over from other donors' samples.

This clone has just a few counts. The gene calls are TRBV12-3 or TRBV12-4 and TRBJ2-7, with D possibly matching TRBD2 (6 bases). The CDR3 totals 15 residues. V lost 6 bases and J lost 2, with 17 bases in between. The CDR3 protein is CASSPILACTYEQYF. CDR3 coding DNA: TGTGCCAGCAGCCCGATCCTAGCGTGTACCTACGAGCAGTACTTC.

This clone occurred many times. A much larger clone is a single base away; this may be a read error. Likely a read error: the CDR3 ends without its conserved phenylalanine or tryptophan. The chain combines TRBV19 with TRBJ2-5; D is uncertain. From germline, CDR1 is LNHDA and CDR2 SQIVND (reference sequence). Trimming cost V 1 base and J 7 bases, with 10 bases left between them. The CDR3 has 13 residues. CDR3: CASSIGRSRTQYL. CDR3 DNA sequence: TGTGCCAGTAGTATAGGTCGCTCCAGGACCCAGTACCTC.

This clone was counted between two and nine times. The CDR3 bases are TGTGCCAGCAGTTACTCGAGGTGGGGTGCCGATAATTCACCCCTCCACTTT. It translates to CASSYSRWGADNSPLHF. This chain connects TRBV6-2 or TRBV6-3 to TRBJ1-6; D ambiguous. CDR1 and CDR2 (germline): MNHEY, SVGEGT. This CDR3 contains 17 residues. V lost 0 bases, J lost 5 bases, and 14 bases lay in between.

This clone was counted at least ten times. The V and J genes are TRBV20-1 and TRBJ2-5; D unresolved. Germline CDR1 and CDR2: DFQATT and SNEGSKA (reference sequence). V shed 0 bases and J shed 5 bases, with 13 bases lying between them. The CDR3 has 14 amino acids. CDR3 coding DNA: TGCAGTGCTAGAGATAGTTTCAGCGCGGAGACCCAGTACTTC. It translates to CSARDSFSAETQYF.

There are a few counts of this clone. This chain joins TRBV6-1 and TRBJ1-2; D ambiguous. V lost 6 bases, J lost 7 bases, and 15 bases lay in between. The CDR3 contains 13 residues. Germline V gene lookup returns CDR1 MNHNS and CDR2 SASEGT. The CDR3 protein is CASSPDRWGGYTF. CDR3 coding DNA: TGTGCCAGCAGCCCGGACCGCTGGGGTGGCTACACCTTC.

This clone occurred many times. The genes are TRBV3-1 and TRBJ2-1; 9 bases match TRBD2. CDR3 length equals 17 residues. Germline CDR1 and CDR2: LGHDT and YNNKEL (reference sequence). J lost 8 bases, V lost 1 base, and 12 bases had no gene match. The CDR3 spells CASSQVPGLAFIYEQFF. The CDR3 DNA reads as TGTGCCAGCAGCCAAGTACCGGGACTAGCATTTATCTATGAGCAGTTCTTC.

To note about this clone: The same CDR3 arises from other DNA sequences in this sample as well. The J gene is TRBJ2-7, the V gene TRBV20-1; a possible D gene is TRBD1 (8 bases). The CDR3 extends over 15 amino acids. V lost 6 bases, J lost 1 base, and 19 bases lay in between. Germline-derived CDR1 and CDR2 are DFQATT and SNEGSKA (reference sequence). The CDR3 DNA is TGCAGTGCGCCCCCCGGACAGGGAGGGTCCTACGAGCAGTACTTC. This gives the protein CSAPPGQGGSYEQYF.

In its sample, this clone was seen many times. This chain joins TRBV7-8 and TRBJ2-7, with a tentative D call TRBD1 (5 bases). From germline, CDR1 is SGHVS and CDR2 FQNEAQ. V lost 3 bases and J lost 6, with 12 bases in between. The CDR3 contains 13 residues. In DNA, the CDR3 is TGTGCCAGCAGCTTTCAGGGAACGTCCGAGCAGTACTTC. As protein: CASSFQGTSEQYF.

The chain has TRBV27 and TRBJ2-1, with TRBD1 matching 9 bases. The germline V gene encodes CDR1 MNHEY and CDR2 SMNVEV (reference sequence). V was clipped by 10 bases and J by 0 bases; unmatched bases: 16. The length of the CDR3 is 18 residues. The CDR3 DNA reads TGTGCCATCACCTACAGGGGGCTGAAGCCCTCCTCCTACAATGAGCAGTTCTTC. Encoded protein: CAITYRGLKPSSYNEQFF.

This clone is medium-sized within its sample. The CDR3: CASSFEFSGANVLTF. The CDR3 nucleotides are TGTGCCAGCAGTTTCGAGTTTTCTGGGGCCAACGTCCTGACTTTC. This chain uses TRBV28 with TRBJ2-6; no clear D gene. The CDR3 is 15 residues long. Germline V CDR1 and CDR2: MDHEN, SYDVKM. V lost 3 bases and J lost 1, with 7 bases in between. The variable domain in full, with the rest retrieved from reference TRBV28 and TRBJ2-6, is DVKVTQSSRYLVKRTGEKVFLECVQDMDHENMFWYRQDPGLGLRLIYFSYDVKMKEKGDIPEGYSVSREKKERFSLILESASTNQTSMYLCASSFEFSGANVLTFGAGSRLTVL.

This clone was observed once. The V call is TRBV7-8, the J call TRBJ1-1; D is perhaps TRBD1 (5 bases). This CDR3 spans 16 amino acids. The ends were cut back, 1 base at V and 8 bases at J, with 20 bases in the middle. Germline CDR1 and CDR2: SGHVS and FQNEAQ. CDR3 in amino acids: CASSLGLLGRGLEAFF. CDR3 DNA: TGTGCCAGCAGCTTAGGCCTCTTAGGGAGGGGACTGGAAGCTTTCTTT.

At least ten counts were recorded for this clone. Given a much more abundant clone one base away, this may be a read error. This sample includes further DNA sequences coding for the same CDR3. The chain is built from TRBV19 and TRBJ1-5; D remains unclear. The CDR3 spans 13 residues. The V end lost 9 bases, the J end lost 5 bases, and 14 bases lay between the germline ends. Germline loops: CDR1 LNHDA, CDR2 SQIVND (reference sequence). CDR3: CASSRGFDQPQHF. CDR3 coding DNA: TGTGCCAGCAGTCGGGGTTTCGATCAGCCCCAGCATTTT.

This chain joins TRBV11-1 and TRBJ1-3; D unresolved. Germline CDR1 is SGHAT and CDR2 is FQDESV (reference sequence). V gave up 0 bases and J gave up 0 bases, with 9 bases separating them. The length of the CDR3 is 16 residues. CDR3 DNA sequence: TGTGCCAGCAGCTTAGCCGGACTCACCTCTGGAAACACCATATATTTT. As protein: CASSLAGLTSGNTIYF.

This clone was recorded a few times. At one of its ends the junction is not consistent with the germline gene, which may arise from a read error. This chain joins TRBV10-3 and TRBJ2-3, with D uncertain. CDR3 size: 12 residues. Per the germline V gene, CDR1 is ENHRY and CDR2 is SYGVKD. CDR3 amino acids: CAIKANTDTKYF. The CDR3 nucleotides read TGTGCCATCAAGGCCAACACAGATACGAAGTATTTT.

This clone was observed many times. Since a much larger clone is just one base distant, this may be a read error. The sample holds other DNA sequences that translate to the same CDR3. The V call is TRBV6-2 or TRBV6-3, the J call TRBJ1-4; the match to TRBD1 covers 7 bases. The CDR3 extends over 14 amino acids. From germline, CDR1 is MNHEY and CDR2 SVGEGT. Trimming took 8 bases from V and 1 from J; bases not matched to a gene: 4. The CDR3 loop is CASASGGTNEKLFF. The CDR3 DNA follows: TGTGCCAGCGCCTCAGGGGGAACTAATGAAAAACTGTTTTTT.

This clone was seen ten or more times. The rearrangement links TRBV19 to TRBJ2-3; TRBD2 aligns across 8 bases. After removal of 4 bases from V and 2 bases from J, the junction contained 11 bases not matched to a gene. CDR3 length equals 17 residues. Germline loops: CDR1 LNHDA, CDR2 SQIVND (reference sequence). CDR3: CASSTQRTSPTTDTQYF. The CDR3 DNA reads TGTGCCAGTAGTACCCAAAGGACTAGCCCGACCACAGATACGCAGTATTTT.

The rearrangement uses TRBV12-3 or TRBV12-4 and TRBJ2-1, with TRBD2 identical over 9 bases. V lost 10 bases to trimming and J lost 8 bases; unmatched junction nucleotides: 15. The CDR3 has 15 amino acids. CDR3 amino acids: CAITSAGGGAHEQFF. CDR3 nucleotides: TGTGCCATCACCAGCGCGGGCGGGGGGGCCCATGAGCAGTTCTTC.

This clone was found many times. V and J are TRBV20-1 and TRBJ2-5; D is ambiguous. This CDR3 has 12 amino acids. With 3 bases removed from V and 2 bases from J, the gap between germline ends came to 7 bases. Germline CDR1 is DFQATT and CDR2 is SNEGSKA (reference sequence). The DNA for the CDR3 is TGCAGTGCTAGGCGTGTTCAAGAGACCCAGTACTTC. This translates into CSARRVQETQYF.

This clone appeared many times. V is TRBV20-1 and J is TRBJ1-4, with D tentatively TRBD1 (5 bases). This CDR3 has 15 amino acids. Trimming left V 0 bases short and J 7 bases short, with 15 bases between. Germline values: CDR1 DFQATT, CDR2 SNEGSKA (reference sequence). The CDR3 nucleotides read TGCAGTGCTAGAGATCCTGCAGGGCTGGGTGAAAAACTGTTTTTT. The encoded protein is CSARDPAGLGEKLFF.

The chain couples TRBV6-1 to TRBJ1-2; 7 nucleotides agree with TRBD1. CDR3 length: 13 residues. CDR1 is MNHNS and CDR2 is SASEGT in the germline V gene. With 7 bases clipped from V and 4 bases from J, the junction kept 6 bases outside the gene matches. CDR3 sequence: CASIRGGSYGYTF. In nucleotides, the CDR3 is TGTGCCAGCATCAGGGGGGGCAGCTATGGCTACACCTTC.

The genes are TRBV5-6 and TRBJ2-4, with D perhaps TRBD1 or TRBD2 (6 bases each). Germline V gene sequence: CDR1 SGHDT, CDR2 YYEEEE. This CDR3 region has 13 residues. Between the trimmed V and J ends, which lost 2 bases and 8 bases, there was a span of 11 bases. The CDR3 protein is CASSFPGAYIQYF. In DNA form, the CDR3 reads TGTGCCAGCAGCTTCCCGGGGGCGTACATTCAGTACTTC.

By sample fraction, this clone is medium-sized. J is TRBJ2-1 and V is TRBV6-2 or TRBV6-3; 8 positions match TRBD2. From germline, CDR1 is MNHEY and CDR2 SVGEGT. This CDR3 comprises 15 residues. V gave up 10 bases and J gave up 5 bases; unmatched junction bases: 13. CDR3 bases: TGTGCCACCAACCGGCTAGCGGGTCTCAACAATGAGCAGTTCTTC. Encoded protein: CATNRLAGLNNEQFF.

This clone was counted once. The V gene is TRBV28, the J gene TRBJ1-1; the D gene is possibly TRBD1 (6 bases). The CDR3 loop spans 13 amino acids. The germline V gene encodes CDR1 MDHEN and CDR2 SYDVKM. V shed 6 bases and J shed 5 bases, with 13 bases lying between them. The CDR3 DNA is TGTGCCAGCAGCCCGCGGGGGCAAACTGAAGCTTTCTTT. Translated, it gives CASSPRGQTEAFF.

The DNA for the CDR3 is TGTGCCAGCAGTTACTGTACAGTAGCCTACAATGAGCAGTTCTTC. It encodes CASSYCTVAYNEQFF. The chain uses TRBV6-5 and TRBJ2-1; D gene ambiguous. V was trimmed by 1 base and J by 2 bases, leaving 9 bases between them. Germline loops: CDR1 MNHEY, CDR2 SVGAGI. The CDR3 extends over 15 amino acids.

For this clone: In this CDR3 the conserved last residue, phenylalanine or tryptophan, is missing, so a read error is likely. The CDR3 is CASPARNNEQFI. Written as DNA, the CDR3 is TGTGCCTCACCGGCGCGGAACAATGAGCAGTTCATC. The J gene is TRBJ2-1, the V gene TRBV18; D uncertain. CDR1 KGHSH and CDR2 LQKENI come from the germline V gene. The CDR3 extends over 12 amino acids. V was shortened by 11 bases and J by 5 bases, with 13 bases between the two germline ends.

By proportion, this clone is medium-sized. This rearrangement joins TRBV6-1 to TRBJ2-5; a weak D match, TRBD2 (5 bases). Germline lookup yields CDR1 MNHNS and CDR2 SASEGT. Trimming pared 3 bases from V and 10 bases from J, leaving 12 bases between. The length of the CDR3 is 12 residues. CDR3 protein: CASSEVVASQYF. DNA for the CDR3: TGTGCCAGCAGTGAGGTCGTAGCGAGCCAGTACTTC.

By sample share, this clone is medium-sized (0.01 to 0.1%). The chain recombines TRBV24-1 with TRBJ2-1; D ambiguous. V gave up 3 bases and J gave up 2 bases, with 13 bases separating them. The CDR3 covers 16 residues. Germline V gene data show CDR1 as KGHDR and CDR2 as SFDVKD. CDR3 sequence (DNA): TGTGCCACCAGTGATGCGGACGCACTCCCCTACAATGAGCAGTTCTTC. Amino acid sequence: CATSDADALPYNEQFF.